Listed below are T cell receptor beta chains from one sample, sequenced in a study of cytomegalovirus exposure and HLA in healthy donors. Sequencing used immunoSEQ multiplex PCR; TCRdb keeps in-frame clones, though not all of them. The data contain around 150,000 clones, roughly three quarters of them singletons. Input material: PBMCs. These receptors all come from a man aged 30-40 years in good health and CMV-seronegative. CDR3s include the opening cysteine and the closing phenylalanine or tryptophan. Each record gives: V gene, CDR3 protein.

V: TRBV5-8; CDR3: CASSFGTGGSETQYF
V: TRBV4-1; CDR3: CASSPPGGTEAFF
V: TRBV2; CDR3: CASTVDTTSYGYTF
V: TRBV30; CDR3: CAWSQGWTEAFF
V: TRBV5-6; CDR3: CASRPGQPNTGELFF
V: TRBV27; CDR3: CASSARGGPGNIQYF
V: TRBV30; CDR3: CAWSVQADTAYNSPLHF
V: TRBV9; CDR3: CASSVGAGLGNEQFF
V: TRBV5-4; CDR3: CASSRREDQETQYF
V: TRBV19; CDR3: CASSGRDRGSGYTF
V: TRBV5-6; CDR3: CASSLRTGGISGANVLTF
V: TRBV27; CDR3: CASSFQFASQETQYF
V: TRBV30; CDR3: CAQISSGYNEQFF
V: TRBV27; CDR3: CASSLIGSPAYEQYF